This T cell receptor beta chain came from a study of cytotoxic CD8 clonotypes in ibrutinib-treated CLL. Whole-study context: About 25 partial and 2 complete responses; at median 68 months, about 14 remitted, about twelve progressed. Average yields of 255,043 productive templates and tens of thousands of productive rearrangements characterized the samples.

Clones were read by immunoSEQ multiplex PCR, and TCRdb kept only the in-frame ones, dropping some. Of nearly 50,000 clones in the sample, 45% to 60% were seen once. As to this clone: Its antigen remains unidentified.

Overall study findings and caveats: At the start, clonality exceeded age-matched healthy donors and followed circulating CD8+ T-cell counts.

Trimming took 5 bases from V and 10 from J; bases not matched to a gene: 11. In germline, CDR1 is MNHEY, CDR2 SMNVEV (reference sequence). The CDR3 is 16 residues long. Sample: PBMCs, taken after 24 months of ibrutinib treatment. This sequence originates from a human donor with chronic lymphocytic leukemia. The chain is built from TRBV27 and TRBJ2-1; 13 positions match TRBD2. The CDR3 loop reads CASSLHTSGGAVEQFF. The CDR3 DNA follows: TGTGCCAGCAGTCTACATACTAGCGGGGGGGCCGTGGAGCAGTTCTTC.